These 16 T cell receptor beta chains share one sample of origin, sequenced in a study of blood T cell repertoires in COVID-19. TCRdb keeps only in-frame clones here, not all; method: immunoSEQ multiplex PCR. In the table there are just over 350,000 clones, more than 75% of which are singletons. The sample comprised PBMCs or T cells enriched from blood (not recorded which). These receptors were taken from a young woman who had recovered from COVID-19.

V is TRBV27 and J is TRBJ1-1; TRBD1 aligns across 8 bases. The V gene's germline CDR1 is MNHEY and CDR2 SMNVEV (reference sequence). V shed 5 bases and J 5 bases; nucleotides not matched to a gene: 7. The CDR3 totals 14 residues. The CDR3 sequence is CASSLRQGQTEAFF. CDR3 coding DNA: TGTGCCAGCAGTCTCCGACAGGGGCAGACTGAAGCTTTCTTT.

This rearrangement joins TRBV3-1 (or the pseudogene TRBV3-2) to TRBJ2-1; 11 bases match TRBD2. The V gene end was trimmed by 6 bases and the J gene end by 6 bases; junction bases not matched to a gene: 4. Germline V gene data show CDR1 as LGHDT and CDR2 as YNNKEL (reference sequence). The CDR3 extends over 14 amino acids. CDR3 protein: CASSHSGGANEQFF. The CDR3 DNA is TGTGCCAGCAGTCATAGCGGGGGGGCCAATGAGCAGTTCTTC.

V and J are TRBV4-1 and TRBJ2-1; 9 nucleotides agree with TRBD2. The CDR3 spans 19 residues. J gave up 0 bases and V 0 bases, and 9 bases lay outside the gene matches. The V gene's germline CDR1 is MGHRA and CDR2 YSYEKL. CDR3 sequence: CASSQEWASGASSYNEQFF. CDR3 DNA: TGCGCCAGCAGCCAAGAGTGGGCTAGCGGGGCTAGCTCCTACAATGAGCAGTTCTTC.

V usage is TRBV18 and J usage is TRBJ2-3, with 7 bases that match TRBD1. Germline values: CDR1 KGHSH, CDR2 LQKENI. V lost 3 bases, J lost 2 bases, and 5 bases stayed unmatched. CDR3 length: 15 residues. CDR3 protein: CASSPPGQNTDTQYF. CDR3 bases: TGTGCCAGCTCACCGCCGGGACAGAACACAGATACGCAGTATTTT. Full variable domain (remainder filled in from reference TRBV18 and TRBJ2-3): NAGVMQNPRHLVRRRGQEARLRCSPMKGHSHVYWYRQLPEEGLKFMVYLQKENIIDESGMPKERFSAEFPKEGPSILRIQQVVRGDSAAYFCASSPPGQNTDTQYFGPGTRLTVL.

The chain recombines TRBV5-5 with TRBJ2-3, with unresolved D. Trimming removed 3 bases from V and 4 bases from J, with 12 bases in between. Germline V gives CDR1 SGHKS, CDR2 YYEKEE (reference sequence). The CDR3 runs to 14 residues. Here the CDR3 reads CASSSQAAPDTQYF. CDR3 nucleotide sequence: TGTGCCAGCAGCTCCCAGGCCGCGCCAGATACGCAGTATTTT.

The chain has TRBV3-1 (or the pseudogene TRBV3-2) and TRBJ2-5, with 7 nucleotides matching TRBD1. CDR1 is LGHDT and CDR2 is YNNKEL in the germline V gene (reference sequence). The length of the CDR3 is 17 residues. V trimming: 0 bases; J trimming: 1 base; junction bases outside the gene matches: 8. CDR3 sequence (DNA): TGTGCCAGCAGCCAAGATGATGGACAGGCGATCCAAGAGACCCAGTACTTC. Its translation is CASSQDDGQAIQETQYF.

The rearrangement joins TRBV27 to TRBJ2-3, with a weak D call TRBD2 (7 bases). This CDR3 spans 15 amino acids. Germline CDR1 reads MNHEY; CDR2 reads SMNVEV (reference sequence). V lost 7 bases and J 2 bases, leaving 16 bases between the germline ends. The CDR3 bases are TGTGCCAGCACCCCGGGGGGCTATCTCACAGATACGCAGTATTTT. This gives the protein CASTPGGYLTDTQYF.

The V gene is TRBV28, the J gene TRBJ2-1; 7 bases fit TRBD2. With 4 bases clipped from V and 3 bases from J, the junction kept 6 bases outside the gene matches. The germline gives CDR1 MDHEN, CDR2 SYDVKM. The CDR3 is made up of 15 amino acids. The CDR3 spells CASSSGLGGYNEQFF. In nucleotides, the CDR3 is TGTGCCAGCAGTTCAGGACTAGGAGGCTACAATGAGCAGTTCTTC.

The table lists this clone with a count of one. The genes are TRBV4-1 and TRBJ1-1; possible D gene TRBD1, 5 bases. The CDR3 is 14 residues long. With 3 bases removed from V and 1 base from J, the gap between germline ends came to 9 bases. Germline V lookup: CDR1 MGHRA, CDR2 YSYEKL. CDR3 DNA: TGCGCCAGCAGCCAGCAGGGAAGGAACACTGAAGCTTTCTTT. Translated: CASSQQGRNTEAFF.

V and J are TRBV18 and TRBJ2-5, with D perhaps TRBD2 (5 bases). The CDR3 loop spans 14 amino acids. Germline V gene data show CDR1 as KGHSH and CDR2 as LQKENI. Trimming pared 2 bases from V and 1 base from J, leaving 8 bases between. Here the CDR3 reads CASSPLEVQETQYF. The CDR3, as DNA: TGTGCCAGCTCACCATTGGAGGTCCAAGAGACCCAGTACTTC.

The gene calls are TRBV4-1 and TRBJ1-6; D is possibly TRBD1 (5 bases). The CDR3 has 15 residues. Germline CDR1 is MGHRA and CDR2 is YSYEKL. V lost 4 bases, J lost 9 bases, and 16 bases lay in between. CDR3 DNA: TGCGCCAGCAGCCCCCTTGGGAGGGGAGGTTCACCCCTCCACTTT. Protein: CASSPLGRGGSPLHF.

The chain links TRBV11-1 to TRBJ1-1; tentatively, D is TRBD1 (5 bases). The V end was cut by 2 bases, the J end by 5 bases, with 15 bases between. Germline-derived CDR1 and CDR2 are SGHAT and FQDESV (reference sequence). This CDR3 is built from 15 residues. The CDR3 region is CASSLSGDRRTEAFF. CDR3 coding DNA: TGTGCCAGCAGCTTATCGGGGGATCGACGGACTGAAGCTTTCTTT.

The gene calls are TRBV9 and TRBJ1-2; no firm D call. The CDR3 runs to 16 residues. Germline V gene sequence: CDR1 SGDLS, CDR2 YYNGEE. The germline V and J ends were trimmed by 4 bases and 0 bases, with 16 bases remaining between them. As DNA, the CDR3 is TGTGCCAGCAGCATCTCCAGCGATCTAGCTAACTATGGCTACACCTTC. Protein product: CASSISSDLANYGYTF.

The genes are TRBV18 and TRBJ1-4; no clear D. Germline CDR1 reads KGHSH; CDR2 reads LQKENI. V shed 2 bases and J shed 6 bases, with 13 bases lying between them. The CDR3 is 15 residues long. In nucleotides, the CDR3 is TGTGCCAGCTCACCAGCTGTGGGCGGGGATGAAAAACTGTTTTTT. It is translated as CASSPAVGGDEKLFF.

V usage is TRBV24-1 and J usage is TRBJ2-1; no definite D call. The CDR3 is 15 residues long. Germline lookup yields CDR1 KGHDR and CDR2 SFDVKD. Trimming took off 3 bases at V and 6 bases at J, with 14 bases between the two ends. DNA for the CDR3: TGTGCCACCAGTGATCCCCGGCGGTTTTCCAATGAGCAGTTCTTC. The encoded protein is CATSDPRRFSNEQFF.

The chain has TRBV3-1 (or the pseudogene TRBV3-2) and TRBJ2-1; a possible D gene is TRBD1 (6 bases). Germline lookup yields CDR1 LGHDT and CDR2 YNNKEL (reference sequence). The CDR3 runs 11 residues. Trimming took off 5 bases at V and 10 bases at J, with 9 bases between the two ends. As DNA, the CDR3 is TGTGCCAGCAGCGAGGGACACGAGCAGTTCTTC. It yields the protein CASSEGHEQFF.